The entry below gives a single T cell receptor (beta chain) sequence along with its context. This clonotype appeared a few times. Its antigen specificity is not known. No qualities accompany the bases; no much larger clone lies one base away. Systemically healthy Caucasian individuals from Russia, around 38 in total and aged about 6 to 100 years, were included as donors. Ten milliliters of peripheral blood were drawn from each donor into EDTA-treated Vacutainer tubes. Ficoll-Paque density-gradient centrifugation was used to isolate PBMCs, with at least 6.5 million obtained per sample. Trizol reagent was used to extract total RNA from the PBMCs, yielding at least 5.5 micrograms per sample. The percentages of naive CD45RAhigh/CD27high T cells were determined by flow cytometry on a PBMC aliquot from every donor. The data belong to a study of blood T cells in healthy people across ages (dated by TCRdb to 2015 to 2017). Concerning the study at large: In model experiments, template switching captured roughly one uniquely barcoded TCR beta cDNA molecule for every two T cells. The donors were divided into four age groups: young (average about 15 years), middle-aged (under 40), aged (approximately 62) and long-lived (roughly 86). Using the same blood draw, the study looked at two additional independent replicas of 1 million unique cDNA reads for two donors, one aged 18 to 30 and the other aged 80 or older. Using deep sequencing normalized with unique cDNA molecular identifiers, the study measured how TCR beta repertoire diversity changes with age.

Points the paper makes about the study in general: The long-lived group showed more naive CD4+ T cells, fewer expanded clones and increased TCR diversity than the aged group, suggesting age selection. The percentage of naive T cells measured by flow cytometry correlated strongly with observed TCR beta diversity. Donor CMV infection status was unknown, potentially confounding age-related changes in expanded clonotypes. Observed TCR beta diversity per million T cells fell roughly linearly with age, and a significant reduction was already apparent by age roughly 40. Estimates of total diversity based on one million sequenced T cells were considered lower bounds and underestimates. Since profiling was done on bulk unsorted PBMCs, naive and antigen-experienced compartments could not be conclusively compared.

The library was prepared using 5' RACE. The data were produced on an Illumina HiSeq 2500. A second PCR of roughly 6 to 12 cycles was performed with a sample-barcoded 5' primer and a J-beta primer mix. A template-switch 5' adaptor carrying 12 random nucleotides introduced a unique molecular identifier onto each TCR beta cDNA molecule. Each sample yielded at least 2.5 million CDR3-containing paired-end reads. All of the RNA was converted into first-strand cDNA using the Mint cDNA synthesis kit, with a TRBC-specific oligonucleotide serving as the primer. After uracil-DNA glycosylase treatment, a first 18-cycle PCR used universal primers M1SS and BC2_uni_R on all cDNA. In the source study's methods: For normalization, 1 million high-quality reads, each with a distinct molecular identifier, were randomly selected from each sample. Instead of being binned into consensus sequences, reads that shared molecular identifiers were thrown out. MiTCR, set to a Q25 quality threshold and the strictest error-elimination algorithm, was used for CDR3 identification, clonotype clustering and error correction. A nonparametric unseen species model with Euler transformation was used to estimate a lower bound on total TCR beta diversity. TCRdb cleaned the public reads at Q25 with fastp, built clones with MiXCR and kept in-frame beta chains. Under each unique CDR3 protein, matching rows form one entry showing the most common genes and DNA. These V and J calls rely on TCRdb rather than the paper's analysis. The sample table records 780,000 or so distinct CDR3 sequences; 20% to 25% of these occur just once. The ten most abundant clones make up approximately 4% of the sample.

Inclusive of the bounding cysteine and phenylalanine, the CDR3 is 15 residues long. The DNA shown is the 45-base CDR3, in frame from base 1. Via the germline V gene, CDR1 is MRHNA and CDR2 SNTAGT. Germline trimming: 0 bases from V, 7 bases from J; junction bases outside gene matches: 3. This sample was also put to use in a study of T cells of mothers and their children. That second publication adds: Nine systemically healthy Caucasian individuals served as donors, namely three mothers together with their six children. cDNA synthesis consumed the entire amount of extracted RNA, loaded at 1.5 ug RNA in each 15 ul reaction. In the second PCR, the M1S primer introduced both the sample barcodes and 2-4 random nucleotides. More than 9 million TCR beta CDR3 reads were obtained from each mother, and about 3 million reads were obtained from each child. TCR recombination output is similarly shaped by thymic selection in related and unrelated pairs, with a minor effect exerted by inherited differences. Normalized repertoire overlap was always slightly but never significantly higher in related than unrelated mother-child pairs. Persistent microchimeric T cell clones were not detected, at a sensitivity of around 100 clones per million clonotypes. In the study, deep NGS was used to compare the TCR beta repertoires of mothers and children, and features distinguishing related mother-child pairs from unrelated individuals were sought. The mean age was 40 +/- 4 years for the mothers and about 10 +/- 4 years for the children. Libraries were sequenced on Illumina HiSeq 2000 with 100+100 nt paired-end reads after adapter ligation with NEBNext reagents. To avoid cross-contamination, the mother libraries and the child libraries were prepared a month apart and sequenced in separate runs. For each donor, somewhere between roughly 450,000 and 2,100,000 distinct TCR beta clonotypes were identified. Naive TCR beta clonotypes were estimated from low-frequency clonotypes matched to each donor's FACS-determined naive share, without sorting.

The TCR was taken from a boy aged 5-17 years in good health. The sequence links TRBV6-4 to TRBJ2-1, with 10 bases aligning to TRBD1. Sequenced input: blood. For the CDR3, the sequence is CASSDSRTGGNEQFF. The sequence in DNA is TGTGCCAGCAGTGACTCCCGGACAGGGGGTAATGAGCAGTTCTTC.